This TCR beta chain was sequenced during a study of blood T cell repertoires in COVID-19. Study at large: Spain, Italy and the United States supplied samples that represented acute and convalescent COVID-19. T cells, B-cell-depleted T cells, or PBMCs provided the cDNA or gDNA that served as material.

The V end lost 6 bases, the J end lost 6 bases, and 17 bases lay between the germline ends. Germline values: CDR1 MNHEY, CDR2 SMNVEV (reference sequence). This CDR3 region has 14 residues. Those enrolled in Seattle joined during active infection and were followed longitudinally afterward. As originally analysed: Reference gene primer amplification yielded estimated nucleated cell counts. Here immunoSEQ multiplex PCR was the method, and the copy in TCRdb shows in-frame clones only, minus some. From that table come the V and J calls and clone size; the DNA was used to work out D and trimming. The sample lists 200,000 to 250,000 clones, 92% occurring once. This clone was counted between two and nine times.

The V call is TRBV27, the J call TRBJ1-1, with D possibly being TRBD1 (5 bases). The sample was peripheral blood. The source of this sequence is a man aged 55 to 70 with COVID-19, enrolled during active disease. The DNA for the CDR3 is TGTGCCAGCAGGTCCCCAGGGCCCGTCGCTGAAGCTTTCTTT. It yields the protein CASRSPGPVAEAFF.